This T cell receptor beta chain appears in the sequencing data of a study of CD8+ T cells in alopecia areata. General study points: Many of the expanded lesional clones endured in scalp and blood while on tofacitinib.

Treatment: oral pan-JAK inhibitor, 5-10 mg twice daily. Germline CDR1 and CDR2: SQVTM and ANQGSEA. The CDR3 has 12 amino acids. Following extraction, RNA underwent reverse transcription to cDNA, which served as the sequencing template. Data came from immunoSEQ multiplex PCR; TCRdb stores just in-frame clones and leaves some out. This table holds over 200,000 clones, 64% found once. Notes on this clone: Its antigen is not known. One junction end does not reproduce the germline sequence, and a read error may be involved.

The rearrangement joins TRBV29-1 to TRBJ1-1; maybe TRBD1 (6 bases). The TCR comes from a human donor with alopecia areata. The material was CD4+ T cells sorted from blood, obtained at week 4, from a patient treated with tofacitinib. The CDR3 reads CSIEGGGTEAFF. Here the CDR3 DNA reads TGCAGCATTGAGGGGGGCGGGACTGAAGCTTTCTTT.